The 27 T cell receptor beta chains given below trace back to one sample, sequenced in a study of blood T cell repertoires in COVID-19 (dated by TCRdb to about 2020). Preparation of the library involved the immunoSEQ multiplex PCR assay. The clones in this table, taken by TCRdb from immuneACCESS, are in-frame only. Not every clone is retained; where verified, under half of the shortfall comes from an unresolved V gene, and the cause of the rest is unknown. In all, the sample holds around 58,000 clones, and about 91% of those were seen once. The ten largest clones add up to about 7.3% of the sample. Material for sequencing was peripheral blood. The receptors here all came from a woman aged 55-69 years with active or convalescent COVID-19.

The chain is built from TRBV20-1 and TRBJ2-7, with 9 bases identical to TRBD1. The CDR3 sequence is 14 residues long. Germline V lookup: CDR1 DFQATT, CDR2 SNEGSKA (reference sequence). V lost 3 bases and J lost 1; bases outside the gene matches: 4. CDR3 bases: TGCAGTGCTAGTAACAGGGGGCTATCCTACGAGCAGTACTTC. Translated: CSASNRGLSYEQYF.

This rearrangement joins TRBV29-1 to TRBJ1-3; D unclear. Germline CDR1 and CDR2: SQVTM and ANQGSEA. V was cut by 7 bases and J by 0 bases, with 4 bases left in between. The CDR3 extends over 11 amino acids. The CDR3 DNA reads as TGCAGCGCCTTCTCTGGAAACACCATATATTTT. Its protein product is CSAFSGNTIYF.

The CDR3 bases are TGTGCCAGTATGTGGGCAGCTGGAAACACCATATATTTT. As protein: CASMWAAGNTIYF. The gene calls are TRBV19 and TRBJ1-3; D unclear. The length of the CDR3 is 13 residues. Germline V CDR1 and CDR2: LNHDA, SQIVND (reference sequence). V lost 7 bases, J lost 2 bases, and 9 bases lay in between.

The chain couples TRBV28 to TRBJ2-2; 12 nucleotides match TRBD1. The CDR3 is 18 residues long. Germline lookup yields CDR1 MDHEN and CDR2 SYDVKM. Trimming at V came to 2 bases and at J to 6 bases, leaving 10 bases not matched to a gene. The CDR3 bases are TGTGCCAGCAGTTTAAGCCTCGGGACAGGGGGCATTGCCGGGGAGCTGTTTTTT. Protein product: CASSLSLGTGGIAGELFF.

This chain joins TRBV29-1 and TRBJ2-4; 7 bases fit TRBD2. Germline-derived CDR1 and CDR2 are SQVTM and ANQGSEA. The CDR3 covers 13 residues. V dropped 4 bases and J dropped 8; count of bases not matched to a gene: 8. CDR3 sequence reads: CSVASGIGDIQYF. CDR3 DNA: TGCAGCGTTGCGAGCGGGATAGGGGACATTCAGTACTTC.

This clone was counted once. The chain uses TRBV2 and TRBJ1-5, with 10 nucleotides matching TRBD1. The CDR3 has 15 residues. CDR1 is SNHLY, CDR2 FYNNEI, per germline. The trim removed 5 bases at V and 2 bases at J, leaving 3 bases unmatched. The CDR3 DNA reads TGTGCCAGCAGTTGGGGGACAGGGGGCAATCAGCCCCAGCATTTT. Translation gives CASSWGTGGNQPQHF. Full variable domain (rest looked up from reference TRBV2 and TRBJ1-5): EPEVTQTPSHQVTQMGQEVILRCVPISNHLYFYWYRQILGQKVEFLVSFYNNEISEKSEIFDDQFSVERPDGSNFTLKIRSTKLEDSAMYFCASSWGTGGNQPQHFGDGTRLSIL.

V usage is TRBV7-3 and J usage is TRBJ2-2; D is possibly TRBD2 (6 bases). Germline-derived CDR1 and CDR2 are SGHTA and FQGTGA. CDR3 length equals 15 residues. Trimming took off 2 bases at V and 0 bases at J, with 7 bases between the two ends. The chain's CDR3 is CASSLGGTNTGELFF. The CDR3 coding sequence is TGTGCCAGCAGCTTAGGGGGGACGAACACCGGGGAGCTGTTTTTT.

This chain joins TRBV19 and TRBJ1-3; the match to TRBD1 covers 7 bases. V dropped 6 bases and J dropped 2; count of bases not matched to a gene: 7. Germline CDR1 and CDR2: LNHDA and SQIVND (reference sequence). CDR3 length: 15 residues. The CDR3 nucleotides read TGTGCCAGTAGGACCCACGGACAGGCTGGAAACACCATATATTTT. Amino acids: CASRTHGQAGNTIYF. The variable domain in full, completed from reference TRBV19 and TRBJ1-3, reads DGGITQSPKYLFRKEGQNVTLSCEQNLNHDAMYWYRQDPGQGLRLIYYSQIVNDFQKGDIAEGYSVSREKKESFPLTVTSAQKNPTAFYLCASRTHGQAGNTIYFGEGSWLTVV.

The chain employs TRBV5-1 and TRBJ1-4, with D possibly being TRBD1 (5 bases). Trimming took 0 bases from V and 6 from J, leaving 9 bases between them. The CDR3 consists of 14 residues. Germline V lookup: CDR1 SGHRS, CDR2 YFSETQ. CDR3 DNA: TGCGCCAGCAGCTTGGGACAGCGTCATGAAAAACTGTTTTTT. Protein: CASSLGQRHEKLFF.

A word on this clone: The conserved final phenylalanine or tryptophan is absent from the CDR3, which likely points to a read error. The DNA is omitted, as the CDR3 cannot be located on it reliably, and the CDR3 follows TCRdb's listing. The V call is TRBV6-1, the J call TRBJ2-7; the D call in the table, TRBD1, was not verified against the DNA. Both ends counted, the CDR3 spans 14 residues. Germline V CDR1 and CDR2: MNHNS, SASEGT. The CDR3 protein is CASSEAMTLPSSST.

The chain links TRBV24-1 to TRBJ1-3; D gene unclear. CDR1 and CDR2 from the germline V gene are KGHDR and SFDVKD. This CDR3 contains 14 residues. The V gene lost 6 bases and the J gene lost 0 bases, with 8 bases spanning the gap. CDR3 protein: CATSPGGSGNTIYF. Written as DNA, the CDR3 is TGTGCCACCAGTCCGGGAGGCTCTGGAAACACCATATATTTT.

CDR3 protein: CAINVGENQPQHF. For the CDR3, the DNA is TGTGCCATCAATGTCGGGGAAAATCAGCCCCAGCATTTT. The chain joins TRBV10-3 to TRBJ1-5; D is unclear. V was shortened by 7 bases and J by 4 bases, with 11 bases between the two germline ends. Germline values: CDR1 ENHRY, CDR2 SYGVKD. The CDR3 is 13 amino acids.

The genes are TRBV28 and TRBJ1-3; D is undetermined. Trimming pared 5 bases from V and 7 bases from J, leaving 15 bases between. The CDR3 runs 14 residues. CDR1 MDHEN and CDR2 SYDVKM come from the germline V gene. The CDR3 region is CASSAHRVENTIYF. CDR3 in DNA: TGTGCCAGCAGTGCCCACAGAGTTGAGAACACCATATATTTT.

The chain combines TRBV19 with TRBJ1-1; D might be TRBD1 (6 bases). The CDR3 contains 15 residues. The germline V gene has CDR1 LNHDA and CDR2 SQIVND (reference sequence). V was shortened by 5 bases and J by 1 base, with 14 bases between the two germline ends. The CDR3 bases are TGTGCCAGTAGTTTCCAGGGGTTCGCGAACACTGAAGCTTTCTTT. Amino acid sequence: CASSFQGFANTEAFF. Variable domain in full (rest from reference TRBV19 and TRBJ1-1): DGGITQSPKYLFRKEGQNVTLSCEQNLNHDAMYWYRQDPGQGLRLIYYSQIVNDFQKGDIAEGYSVSREKKESFPLTVTSAQKNPTAFYLCASSFQGFANTEAFFGQGTRLTVV.

The chain uses TRBV11-2 and TRBJ2-2; D uncertain. This CDR3 comprises 15 residues. Trimming pared 3 bases from V and 2 bases from J, leaving 10 bases between. In germline, CDR1 is SGHAT, CDR2 FQNNGV. CDR3 residues: CASSLLADNTGELFF. For the CDR3, the DNA is TGTGCCAGCAGCTTGTTGGCGGATAACACCGGGGAGCTGTTTTTT.

DNA for the CDR3: TGCGCCAGCAGCACCCGGGACAGCCTTAATTCACCCCTCCACTTT. Protein: CASSTRDSLNSPLHF. The chain links TRBV5-1 to TRBJ1-6; 7 nucleotides line up with TRBD1. The germline V gene encodes CDR1 SGHRS and CDR2 YFSETQ. The CDR3 has 15 residues. J was trimmed by 6 bases and V by 4 bases; bases with no gene match: 7.

For the CDR3, the DNA is TGCGCCAGCAGCCAAGCAGGGGCTGGAAACACCATATATTTT. It is translated as CASSQAGAGNTIYF. J is TRBJ1-3 and V is TRBV4-1; TRBD1 is a possible D gene (6 bases). V gave up 1 base and J gave up 2 bases, with 6 bases separating them. Per germline, CDR1 MGHRA and CDR2 YSYEKL. CDR3 length: 14 residues.

This chain joins TRBV24-1 and TRBJ2-5; 8 bases line up with TRBD1. V lost 4 bases, J lost 0 bases, and 3 bases stayed unmatched. Germline V CDR1 and CDR2: KGHDR, SFDVKD. The CDR3 runs 15 residues. CDR3 residues: CATSDPGQDQETQYF. The CDR3 DNA reads TGTGCCACCAGTGACCCGGGACAGGACCAAGAGACCCAGTACTTC.

The chain is built from TRBV5-1 and TRBJ2-7, with a weak D call TRBD2 (5 bases). Germline-derived CDR1 and CDR2 are SGHRS and YFSETQ. Deletions cut 0 bases from V and 0 bases from J, with 16 bases between. There are 17 residues in the CDR3. The CDR3 coding sequence is TGCGCCAGCAGCTTGGTAAGTCCAGCGGCAAGCTCCTACGAGCAGTACTTC. Translating gives CASSLVSPAASSYEQYF. The full variable domain, with the rest looked up from reference TRBV5-1 and TRBJ2-7, is KAGVTQTPRYLIKTRGQQVTLSCSPISGHRSVSWYQQTPGQGLQFLFEYFSETQRNKGNFPGRFSGRQFSNSRSEMNVSTLELGDSALYLCASSLVSPAASSYEQYFGPGTRLTVT.

The chain recombines TRBV5-1 with TRBJ1-2; D is unresolved. Trimming took off 0 bases at V and 7 bases at J, with 16 bases between the two ends. CDR3 size: 15 residues. Germline V lookup: CDR1 SGHRS, CDR2 YFSETQ. CDR3 region: CASSLGIQTPGGYTF. The DNA for the CDR3 is TGCGCCAGCAGCTTGGGAATTCAGACCCCGGGTGGCTACACCTTC.

V gene TRBV19 combines with J gene TRBJ2-7; TRBD2 aligns across 12 bases. Germline trimming cut 5 bases from V and 6 bases from J; bases unmatched to any gene: 8. Germline CDR1 LNHDA, CDR2 SQIVND (reference sequence). The CDR3 loop spans 15 amino acids. CDR3 DNA: TGTGCCAGTAGTGTCAGACTAGCGGGAGACGGCGAGCAGTACTTC. It specifies CASSVRLAGDGEQYF.

The chain recombines TRBV19 with TRBJ1-5; D perhaps matches TRBD1 (6 bases). This CDR3 has 15 residues. Per germline, CDR1 LNHDA and CDR2 SQIVND (reference sequence). Trimming took 11 bases from V and 7 from J, leaving 24 bases between them. The DNA for the CDR3 is TGTGCCTGCCAGGCCAAGGACAGAAATGTACAGCCCCAGCATTTT. The encoded protein is CACQAKDRNVQPQHF.

This clone appeared a single time. DNA of the CDR3: TGCGCCAGCAGCCCCAATCTGCGATACAATGAGCAGTTCTTC. Amino acids: CASSPNLRYNEQFF. This chain connects TRBV5-1 to TRBJ2-1; D call uncertain. Germline CDR1 SGHRS, CDR2 YFSETQ. Trimming took 4 bases from V and 4 from J, leaving 12 bases between them. CDR3 size: 14 residues.

The rearrangement joins TRBV5-8 to TRBJ2-7; D is unclear. Per germline, CDR1 SGHTS and CDR2 YDEGEE. Trimming pared 4 bases from V and 0 bases from J, leaving 5 bases between. This CDR3 is 12 amino acids long. The CDR3 here is CASSLSSYEQYF. The DNA for the CDR3 is TGTGCCAGCAGCCTCAGCTCCTACGAGCAGTACTTC.

V usage is TRBV18 and J usage is TRBJ2-7; 12 nucleotides agree with TRBD2. The J segment lost 0 bases and the V segment lost 1 base, leaving 1 base of the junction unmatched. Germline V gene lookup returns CDR1 KGHSH and CDR2 LQKENI. The CDR3 contains 16 residues. For the CDR3, the DNA is TGTGCCAGCTCACCACAGGGACTAGCGGGCTCCTACGAGCAGTACTTC. Translation: CASSPQGLAGSYEQYF.

The DNA for the CDR3 is TGTGCCAGCAGCAAGTTCTCGGCGAGACACAACTCTGGAAACACCATATATTTT. Translating gives CASSKFSARHNSGNTIYF. The rearrangement joins TRBV21-1 to TRBJ1-3; the DNA was not used to check the table's D call, TRBD1. TRBV21-1 corresponds to a pseudogene. The CDR3 loop spans 18 amino acids.

This clone was seen only a few times. The chain carries TRBV28 and TRBJ1-5; TRBD1 matches 8 bases. CDR3 length: 18 residues. Trimming cost V 5 bases and J 3 bases; bases outside gene matches: 15. Per the germline V gene, CDR1 is MDHEN and CDR2 is SYDVKM. CDR3 DNA: TGTGCCAGCAGTACCTTCCTTTTTGACAGGGGTCCCAATCAGCCCCAGCATTTT. Amino acids: CASSTFLFDRGPNQPQHF.